The rows below give T cell receptor beta chains drawn from one sample of a study of lymphopenia after photon versus proton radiotherapy. The method was immunoSEQ multiplex PCR; TCRdb's version includes in-frame clones alone and lacks a portion of them. The sample gives roughly 58,000 clones, roughly nine tenths of which show up once; over 10% is in the top ten. Sample: peripheral blood, taken from a patient treated with proton-based radiotherapy. The receptors were sampled from a man older than 75 with esophageal cancer. Both conserved end residues are part of each CDR3. The D gene is left open where the match is weak. Clone size, where shown, is once, few, many, or a class for clones that have expanded.

size	V	J	D	CDR3	DNA
few	TRBV5-1	TRBJ2-7	TRBD1	CASSQTGGAYEQYF	TGCGCCAGCAGCCAGACAGGGGGCGCCTACGAGCAGTACTTC
.	TRBV9	TRBJ2-1	.	CASSALQYNEQFF	TGTGCCAGCAGCGCCCTTCAGTACAATGAGCAGTTCTTC
.	TRBV27	TRBJ1-5	.	CASSLFRGDQPQHF	TGTGCCAGCAGTTTATTCCGGGGTGATCAGCCCCAGCATTTT
.	TRBV4-3	TRBJ2-5	TRBD2	CASSQAGGSGEETQYF	TGCGCCAGCAGCCAAGCCGGCGGGAGCGGAGAAGAGACCCAGTACTTC
.	TRBV7-2	TRBJ1-4	.	CASSFDSHPGEKLFF	TGTGCCAGCAGCTTCGACAGCCATCCGGGTGAAAAACTGTTTTTT
once	TRBV7-2	TRBJ1-2	.	CASSLVVQNYGYTF	TGTGCCAGCAGCTTAGTGGTCCAAAACTATGGCTACACCTTC
once	TRBV7-2	TRBJ1-3	TRBD1	CASSFGTGLGNTIYF	TGTGCCAGCAGCTTCGGGACAGGTCTGGGAAACACCATATATTTT
.	TRBV25-1	TRBJ1-2	.	CASSEVGPSYGYTF	TGTGCCAGCAGTGAAGTAGGGCCCTCCTATGGCTACACCTTC
.	TRBV27	TRBJ2-2	TRBD1	CASSVRSDRVATGELFF	TGTGCCAGCAGTGTAAGGTCCGACAGGGTCGCCACCGGGGAGCTGTTTTTT
.	TRBV29-1	TRBJ2-3	TRBD2	CSVTPSGLATDTQYF	TGCAGCGTTACCCCCTCGGGACTAGCGACAGATACGCAGTATTTT
.	TRBV14	TRBJ2-1	.	CASSLARVAVGRDEQFF	TGTGCCAGCAGCCTAGCCAGGGTCGCTGTCGGGAGAGATGAGCAGTTCTTC
few	TRBV6-6	TRBJ1-1	TRBD1	CASSYSGTGVTEAFF	TGTGCCAGCAGTTACTCCGGGACAGGGGTGACTGAAGCTTTCTTT
.	TRBV19	TRBJ1-1	.	CASSMRQTDTEAFF	TGTGCCAGTAGTATGCGGCAGACCGACACTGAAGCTTTCTTT
.	TRBV5-4	TRBJ1-2	TRBD1	CASSPRTGANYGYTF	TGTGCCAGCAGCCCGCGGACAGGAGCTAACTATGGCTACACCTTC
few	TRBV28	TRBJ2-7	.	CASSLRGYEQYF	TGTGCCAGCAGTTTACGGGGCTACGAGCAGTACTTC
.	TRBV2	TRBJ1-4	TRBD1	CASLSGTVNEKLFF	TGTGCCAGCTTATCCGGGACAGTAAATGAAAAACTGTTTTTT
.	TRBV20-1	TRBJ1-2	.	CSASRELGYTF	TGCAGTGCTAGCCGGGAACTCGGCTACACCTTC
.	TRBV6-1	TRBJ1-6	TRBD1	CASSESGTANSPLHF	TGTGCCAGCAGTGAATCTGGGACAGCGAATTCACCCCTCCACTTT
.	TRBV10-3	TRBJ1-2	.	CAIRYGLRRVYGYTF	TGTGCCATCAGGTATGGATTGAGAAGAGTCTATGGCTACACCTTC
.	TRBV21-1	TRBJ1-5	.	CASSRLINSNQPQHF	TGTGCCAGCAGCAGACTCATAAATAGCAATCAGCCCCAGCATTTT
.	TRBV7-9	TRBJ2-5	TRBD1	CASSLGTGRETQYF	TGTGCCAGCAGCTTAGGGACAGGGCGAGAGACCCAGTACTTC
few	TRBV6-1	TRBJ2-7	TRBD1	CASILGTGVRYEQYF	TGTGCCAGCATTCTCGGGACAGGGGTTAGGTACGAGCAGTACTTC
.	TRBV7-9	TRBJ1-4	.	CASTGRKNEKLFF	TGTGCCAGCACAGGGAGAAAGAATGAAAAACTGTTTTTT
.	TRBV19	TRBJ2-7	.	CASTKNGQDGYEQYF	TGTGCCAGTACCAAAAATGGGCAGGATGGCTACGAGCAGTACTTC
.	TRBV18	TRBJ2-7	.	CASSPAAQTYEQYF	TGTGCCAGCTCACCAGCCGCACAGACCTACGAGCAGTACTTC
once	TRBV7-2	TRBJ2-3	.	CASSLAGGFSTDTQYF	TGTGCCAGCAGCTTAGCAGGCGGCTTTAGCACAGATACGCAGTATTTT
.	TRBV6-5	TRBJ1-2	.	CASSYLGGDYGYTF	TGTGCCAGCAGTTACTTAGGGGGAGACTATGGCTACACCTTC
once	TRBV7-9	TRBJ1-4	.	CASSTGLDEKLFF	TGTGCCAGCAGCACAGGGTTGGATGAAAAACTGTTTTTT
.	TRBV4-3	TRBJ2-7	.	CASSQDQGMRGEQYF	TGCGCCAGCAGCCAAGATCAGGGGATGAGGGGCGAGCAGTACTTC
once	TRBV5-1	TRBJ1-1	.	CASSFSGRTEAFF	TGCGCCAGCAGCTTTTCTGGGCGCACTGAAGCTTTCTTT
.	TRBV7-8	TRBJ2-3	.	CASSLPFPRADTQYF	TGTGCCAGCAGCTTGCCCTTCCCACGCGCAGATACGCAGTATTTT
.	TRBV12-5	TRBJ2-3	TRBD2	CASGLVRIGGRRTDTQYF	TGTGCTAGTGGTTTGGTACGGATTGGCGGGAGAAGGACAGATACGCAGTATTTT
.	TRBV5-1	TRBJ1-3	.	CASSLGGGYSGNTIYF	TGCGCCAGCAGCTTGGGGGGAGGATACTCTGGAAACACCATATATTTT
.	TRBV11-1	TRBJ1-1	.	CASSLKGRGITEAFF	TGTGCCAGCAGCTTAAAGGGCAGGGGAATCACTGAAGCTTTCTTT
few	TRBV7-3	TRBJ2-3	TRBD2	CASILIAGGTTDTQYF	TGTGCCAGCATCCTGATAGCGGGGGGCACCACAGATACGCAGTATTTT
.	TRBV29-1	TRBJ2-3	.	CSVEGGWAPGTDTQYF	TGCAGCGTTGAAGGGGGGTGGGCCCCCGGAACAGATACGCAGTATTTT
.	TRBV4-1	TRBJ2-3	.	CASSQVQRSDTQYF	TGCGCCAGCAGCCAAGTACAGCGGTCAGATACGCAGTATTTT
.	TRBV6-6	TRBJ1-1	.	CASRSVNTEAFF	TGTGCCAGCCGTTCAGTCAACACTGAAGCTTTCTTT
.	TRBV27	TRBJ2-3	TRBD2	CASRPIAGGTRSTQYF	TGTGCCAGCAGACCGATCGCGGGGGGGACCAGAAGTACGCAGTATTTT
.	TRBV7-2	TRBJ2-3	.	CASSLNERPQDTQYF	TGTGCCAGCAGCTTAAACGAGCGGCCTCAAGATACGCAGTATTTT
.	TRBV7-8	TRBJ2-1	.	CASTVRGPYNEQFF	TGTGCCAGCACGGTAAGGGGACCCTACAATGAGCAGTTCTTC
.	TRBV6-5	TRBJ2-2	.	CASSYGTGDLLFF	TGTGCCAGCAGTTACGGGACCGGGGATTTGCTGTTTTTT
.	TRBV7-2	TRBJ1-2	.	CASSLVGRIYGYTF	TGTGCCAGCAGCTTAGTTGGGCGGATCTATGGCTACACCTTC
.	TRBV5-1	TRBJ2-2	TRBD2	CASSSSGGDTGELFF	TGCGCCAGCAGCTCGTCTGGGGGGGACACCGGGGAGCTGTTTTTT
few	TRBV19	TRBJ1-2	TRBD1	CASRLGTGEISSNYGYTF	TGTGCCAGTAGATTAGGGACAGGCGAGATCTCGTCTAACTATGGCTACACCTTC
.	TRBV18	TRBJ2-7	.	CASSPPAFDSHSSYEQYF	TGTGCCAGCTCACCACCGGCCTTTGACAGCCACAGCTCCTACGAGCAGTACTTC
.	TRBV5-1	TRBJ2-1	TRBD1	CASSSQGQGAGNEQFF	TGCGCCAGCAGCTCACAGGGACAGGGGGCCGGCAATGAGCAGTTCTTC
.	TRBV5-5	TRBJ2-5	TRBD2	CASSLVASGAQETQYF	TGTGCCAGCAGCTTGGTGGCTAGCGGGGCACAAGAGACCCAGTACTTC
.	TRBV19	TRBJ1-4	TRBD1	CASSSTGGAGEKLFF	TGTGCCAGTAGTTCAACAGGGGGCGCAGGTGAAAAACTGTTTTTT
.	TRBV19	TRBJ2-7	TRBD1	CASSITGGIDEQYF	TGTGCCAGTAGTATAACAGGGGGGATCGACGAGCAGTACTTC
few	TRBV30	TRBJ1-1	.	CAWGGGSLTTEAFF	TGTGCCTGGGGGGGCGGCAGCCTCACTACTGAAGCTTTCTTT